This T cell receptor (beta chain) was identified in a study of tumor and adjacent non-tumor tissue in lung cancer. Overall study: Samples averaged about 4.17 million productive TCRbeta reads each.

This clonotype was detected only a few times. A modified ARM-PCR protocol with three rounds of nested PCR amplified TCRbeta. One entry per CDR3 protein, called by TCRdb with MiXCR from the multiplex PCR reads. Of some 200,000 distinct CDR3 sequences listed, about 76% were seen once; the top ten hold approximately 25%. Germline values: CDR1 SGHRS, CDR2 YFSETQ. V lost 7 bases and J lost 10; bases outside the gene matches: 8. The CDR3 length is 14 residues. The template was RNA from unsorted bulk tissue. The V gene is TRBV5-1, the J gene TRBJ1-6; 10 bases align to TRBD1. Specimen: lung tumor tissue. The sequence was collected from a man aged 55-75 years with non-small cell lung cancer. This CDR3 reads CASRTGQGMSPLHF. CDR3 in DNA: TGCGCCAGCCGTACGGGACAGGGGATGTCACCCCTCCACTTT.